One sample yielded the 15 T cell receptor beta chains listed below, sequenced in a study of blood T cell repertoires in COVID-19. Assay: immunoSEQ multiplex PCR; the TCRdb copy retains only in-frame clones and omits some. The table includes about 35,000 clones, 75% to 85% detected once. Sequencing used peripheral blood. Receptors were obtained from an older woman with acute or convalescent COVID-19.

This clone appeared a few times. This rearrangement joins TRBV7-9 to TRBJ2-7; D gene ambiguous. Between the trimmed V and J ends, which lost 1 base and 2 bases, there was a span of 6 bases. Germline V gene sequence: CDR1 SEHNR, CDR2 FQNEAQ (reference sequence). The CDR3 covers 13 residues. DNA of the CDR3: TGTGCCAGCAGCTTAGACAACGCCTACGAGCAGTACTTC. The encoded protein is CASSLDNAYEQYF.

The J gene is TRBJ1-1, the V gene TRBV6-5; D might be TRBD1 (6 bases). In germline, CDR1 is MNHEY, CDR2 SVGAGI. V lost 2 bases and J 6 bases, leaving 13 bases between the germline ends. This CDR3 is 14 amino acids long. The CDR3 DNA reads TGTGCCAGCAGTTACCCAGGGGAGAGTCCTGAAGCTTTCTTT. Amino acids: CASSYPGESPEAFF.

The gene calls are TRBV18 and TRBJ2-3; D is unresolved. This CDR3 is 13 amino acids long. Germline V gene data show CDR1 as KGHSH and CDR2 as LQKENI. V was trimmed by 3 bases and J by 0 bases, leaving 4 bases between them. DNA for the CDR3: TGTGCCAGCTCACCCCCTAGCACAGATACGCAGTATTTT. Translating it yields CASSPPSTDTQYF. Full variable domain (rest looked up from reference TRBV18 and TRBJ2-3): NAGVMQNPRHLVRRRGQEARLRCSPMKGHSHVYWYRQLPEEGLKFMVYLQKENIIDESGMPKERFSAEFPKEGPSILRIQQVVRGDSAAYFCASSPPSTDTQYFGPGTRLTVL.

This clone has a handful of counts. The same CDR3 arises from other DNA sequences in this sample as well. The chain couples TRBV19 to TRBJ1-1; 7 nucleotides match TRBD1. V was pared by 3 bases and J by 3 bases, with 1 base of the junction left unmatched. CDR1 and CDR2 from the germline V gene are LNHDA and SQIVND (reference sequence). The CDR3 extends over 13 amino acids. CDR3 sequence reads: CASSIDRDTEAFF. CDR3 DNA sequence: TGTGCCAGTAGTATTGACAGGGACACTGAAGCTTTCTTT.

The CDR3 bases are TGTGCCAGCAGCAAAGGCCGGGGGAGGGACAATGAGCAGTTCTTC. This gives the protein CASSKGRGRDNEQFF. The chain has TRBV7-9 and TRBJ2-1; 7 nucleotides match TRBD2. Looked up from germline, CDR1 is SEHNR and CDR2 is FQNEAQ (reference sequence). The CDR3 is 15 residues long. V was clipped by 5 bases and J by 5 bases; unmatched bases: 9. Full variable domain (outside the CDR3, taken from reference TRBV7-9 and TRBJ2-1): DTGVSQNPRHKITKRGQNVTFRCDPISEHNRLYWYRQTLGQGPEFLTYFQNEAQLEKSRLLSDRFSAERPKGSFSTLEIQRTEQGDSAMYLCASSKGRGRDNEQFFGPGTRLTVL.

The chain combines TRBV9 with TRBJ2-1, with TRBD2 matching over 12 bases. This CDR3 comprises 14 residues. With V trimmed by 5 bases and J by 8 bases, 5 bases remained unmatched. In germline, CDR1 is SGDLS, CDR2 YYNGEE. CDR3 nucleotides: TGTGCCAGCAGTCGGACTAGCGGGATTGATGAGCAGTTCTTC. Its protein product is CASSRTSGIDEQFF. Full variable domain (outside the CDR3, taken from reference TRBV9 and TRBJ2-1): DSGVTQTPKHLITATGQRVTLRCSPRSGDLSVYWYQQSLDQGLQFLIQYYNGEERAKGNILERFSAQQFPDLHSELNLSSLELGDSALYFCASSRTSGIDEQFFGPGTRLTVL.

V and J are TRBV15 and TRBJ2-5; D unresolved. The length of the CDR3 is 13 residues. Trimming shortened V by 0 bases and J by 4 bases, and 6 bases separated the two germline ends. From germline, CDR1 is LNHNV and CDR2 YYDKDF (reference sequence). In DNA, the CDR3 is TGTGCCACCAGCAGAGATTTATCAGAGACCCAGTACTTC. Translation gives CATSRDLSETQYF.

This clone appeared a few times. The genes are TRBV5-1 and TRBJ1-1, with D tentatively TRBD1 (6 bases). The V gene lost 3 bases and the J gene lost 1 base, with 10 bases spanning the gap. The CDR3 covers 14 residues. Germline V gene data show CDR1 as SGHRS and CDR2 as YFSETQ. The DNA for the CDR3 is TGCGCCAGCAGCTCACAGGGTGGGAACACTGAAGCTTTCTTT. It encodes CASSSQGGNTEAFF. Drawing the rest from reference TRBV5-1 and TRBJ1-1, the complete variable domain is KAGVTQTPRYLIKTRGQQVTLSCSPISGHRSVSWYQQTPGQGLQFLFEYFSETQRNKGNFPGRFSGRQFSNSRSEMNVSTLELGDSALYLCASSSQGGNTEAFFGQGTRLTVV.

The chain joins TRBV7-2 to TRBJ2-3; 11 nucleotides align to TRBD2. Per germline, CDR1 SGHTA and CDR2 FQGNSA. After removal of 5 bases from V and 6 bases from J, the junction contained 4 bases not matched to a gene. The CDR3 is made up of 14 amino acids. DNA of the CDR3: TGTGCCAGCAGCATCGGGACTAGCGGCGATACGCAGTATTTT. Its translation: CASSIGTSGDTQYF.

V is TRBV27 and J is TRBJ1-6; D might be TRBD1 (5 bases). The CDR3 has 15 amino acids. V was pared by 3 bases and J by 7 bases, with 13 bases between. The V gene's germline CDR1 is MNHEY and CDR2 SMNVEV (reference sequence). CDR3 in DNA: TGTGCCAGCAGTTTTGGGTCAGGGCGGAATTCACCCCTCCACTTT. Translation gives CASSFGSGRNSPLHF.

V gene TRBV18 combines with J gene TRBJ2-1, with 8 nucleotides matching TRBD1. Looked up from germline, CDR1 is KGHSH and CDR2 is LQKENI. The CDR3 contains 17 residues. V trimming: 3 bases; J trimming: 2 bases; junction bases outside the gene matches: 9. In DNA, the CDR3 is TGTGCCAGCTCACCTTCCACCGGGACAGGAACCTACAATGAGCAGTTCTTC. Amino acid sequence: CASSPSTGTGTYNEQFF.

This sequence joins TRBV5-6 and TRBJ1-2, with D possibly TRBD1 on 6 matching bases. This CDR3 is 13 amino acids long. Trimming pared 1 base from V and 6 bases from J, leaving 10 bases between. Germline V gene sequence: CDR1 SGHDT, CDR2 YYEEEE. DNA of the CDR3: TGTGCCAGCAGCTTGCGGGGGGCACATGGCTACACCTTC. Encoded protein: CASSLRGAHGYTF. Supplemented by reference TRBV5-6 and TRBJ1-2, the full variable domain reads DAGVTQSPTHLIKTRGQQVTLRCSPKSGHDTVSWYQQALGQGPQFIFQYYEEEERQRGNFPDRFSGHQFPNYSSELNVNALLLGDSALYLCASSLRGAHGYTFGSGTRLTVV.

The genes are TRBV5-6 and TRBJ1-2; the match to TRBD1 covers 7 bases. Germline CDR1 is SGHDT and CDR2 is YYEEEE. V was clipped by 2 bases and J by 8 bases; unmatched bases: 6. The CDR3 totals 13 residues. CDR3 loop: CASSFWQGDGYTF. The CDR3 DNA follows: TGTGCCAGCAGCTTTTGGCAGGGGGACGGCTACACCTTC.

The V call is TRBV11-2, the J call TRBJ2-5, with D unresolved. The CDR3 consists of 11 residues. Germline V gene sequence: CDR1 SGHAT, CDR2 FQNNGV. Trimming took off 8 bases at V and 8 bases at J, with 12 bases between the two ends. CDR3 loop: CASWASGTQYF. The CDR3 bases are TGTGCCAGCTGGGCCTCAGGAACCCAGTACTTC.

The chain links TRBV5-1 to TRBJ1-1, with D perhaps matching TRBD1 (6 bases). V was trimmed by 9 bases and J by 2 bases, leaving 14 bases between them. The CDR3 has 13 residues. Germline CDR1 and CDR2: SGHRS and YFSETQ. The CDR3 region has the DNA TGCGCCACTCGGGACAAACTAAACACTGAAGCTTTCTTT. Protein: CATRDKLNTEAFF.